Included here is one TCR beta chain sequence, with context. Antigen unknown. This record comes from a study of T cells after posttransplantation cyclophosphamide. Germline V CDR1 and CDR2: SGHTA, FQGNSA. The CDR3 sequence is 16 residues long. With V trimmed by 3 bases and J by 8 bases, 7 bases remained unmatched. Assay used: immunoSEQ multiplex PCR; TCRdb lists only in-frame clones, some missing. The sample has about 32,000 clones; 70% to 90% are singletons. Findings and caveats of the study: Tissue-infiltrating T cells from skin or gut overlapped little with blood T cells. Recipient CMV seropositivity and CMV reactivation strongly tracked TRB clonality. Later blood repertoires were often dominated by clones from the donor CD8+ memory compartment.

This chain joins TRBV7-2 and TRBJ2-1; 13 bases are shared with TRBD2. Sequenced: PBMCs. The sequence was collected from a woman aged 40 to 50 with a blood cancer, CMV-positive, and with a related stem cell donor. The CDR3 loop is CASSLSGTSGDYEQFF. The CDR3 DNA follows: TGTGCCAGCAGCTTGTCCGGGACTAGCGGGGACTATGAGCAGTTCTTC.